This T cell receptor beta chain is drawn from a study of CD8 T cells in ankylosing spondylitis. Germline CDR1 reads MGHRA; CDR2 reads YSYEKL. Trimming left V 0 bases short and J 0 bases short, with 6 bases between. The CDR3 has 15 amino acids. This clonotype was found a few times. TCRdb recomputed calls from the 5' RACE reads with MiXCR, one row per CDR3 protein. The sample gives approximately 200,000 distinct CDR3 sequences, over 10% of which show up once; approximately 15% is in the top ten. The sequencing input was blood, either unsorted or a sorted T cell fraction (not recorded which). The chain links TRBV4-1 to TRBJ2-1; no definite D call. The TCR was taken from a male donor with ankylosing spondylitis or in good health (not recorded which). The CDR3 sequence is CASSQEHSSYNEQFF. As DNA, the CDR3 is TGCGCCAGCAGCCAAGAGCACAGCTCCTACAATGAGCAGTTCTTC.